These 13 T cell receptor beta chains were all obtained from the same sample, sequenced in a study of T cells in Graves' hyperthyroidism and ophthalmopathy. Amplification yielded TCR beta CDR3 regions, with RNA transcripts as the source. A set of HTBI primers served as the primers for a first-round RT-PCR of the TCR CDR3. TCRdb fed the multiplex PCR reads into MiXCR, producing one record per CDR3 protein. The sample carries over 500,000 distinct CDR3 sequences, approximately 17% recorded once. Source material: blood. All receptors derive from a young woman with Graves' ophthalmopathy.

There are many counts of this clonotype. V and J are TRBV11-2 and TRBJ2-3; the match to TRBD1 covers 7 bases. Looked up from germline, CDR1 is SGHAT and CDR2 is FQNNGV. The CDR3 loop spans 17 amino acids. Trimming removed 3 bases from V and 0 bases from J; junction bases left unmatched: 9. Here the CDR3 reads CASSFRDRLTSTDTQYF. Here the CDR3 DNA reads TGTGCCAGCAGCTTTAGGGACAGATTAACTAGCACAGATACGCAGTATTTT.

This clonotype has at least ten counts. This chain connects TRBV19 to TRBJ2-7; D is unresolved. Germline-derived CDR1 and CDR2 are LNHDA and SQIVND (reference sequence). CDR3 length equals 12 residues. V was pared by 3 bases and J by 6 bases, with 9 bases between. This CDR3 is CASSIYPGEQYF. CDR3 in DNA: TGTGCCAGTAGTATCTACCCGGGCGAGCAGTACTTC. Filled out from reference TRBV19 and TRBJ2-7, the complete variable domain reads DGGITQSPKYLFRKEGQNVTLSCEQNLNHDAMYWYRQDPGQGLRLIYYSQIVNDFQKGDIAEGYSVSREKKESFPLTVTSAQKNPTAFYLCASSIYPGEQYFGPGTRLTVT.

This clonotype has only one observation. The junction does not match germline at one end; this may be a read error. The genes are TRBV28 and TRBJ1-5; TRBD1 is a possible D gene (6 bases). Germline-derived CDR1 and CDR2 are MDHEN and SYDVKM. The CDR3 extends over 14 amino acids. The CDR3 reads CASSFGQSSQPQHF. CDR3 coding DNA: TGTGCCAGCAGTTTCGGACAGAGCAGTCAGCCCCAGCATTTT.

This clonotype has a count of ten or more. The V call is TRBV4-2, the J call TRBJ1-1, with D perhaps matching TRBD1 (6 bases). V was pared by 1 base and J by 1 base, with 13 bases between. The CDR3 contains 16 residues. Germline CDR1 is LGHNA and CDR2 is YNFKEQ. CDR3 protein: CASSQGRGRGNTEAFF. The CDR3 DNA reads as TGTGCCAGCAGCCAAGGAAGGGGCAGGGGGAACACTGAAGCTTTCTTT.

This clonotype occurred a few times. This chain joins TRBV7-9 and TRBJ1-2; D is perhaps TRBD1 (5 bases). Germline CDR1 SEHNR, CDR2 FQNEAQ (reference sequence). The V end was cut by 5 bases, the J end by 7 bases, with 14 bases between. This CDR3 has 13 amino acids. Written as DNA, the CDR3 is TGTGCCAGCAGCCCCCGACAGAAGGCTGGCTACACCTTC. Protein: CASSPRQKAGYTF.

In its sample, this clonotype was seen many times. The chain joins TRBV3-1 to TRBJ1-5; D gene unclear. Germline lookup yields CDR1 LGHDT and CDR2 YNNKEL (reference sequence). There are 14 residues in the CDR3. V lost 0 bases and J 5 bases, leaving 8 bases between the germline ends. For the CDR3, the DNA is TGTGCCAGCAGCCAAGATACGACGGATCAGCCCCAGCATTTT. This translates into CASSQDTTDQPQHF. The whole variable domain, filled in from reference TRBV3-1 and TRBJ1-5, reads DTAVSQTPKYLVTQMGNDKSIKCEQNLGHDTMYWYKQDSKKFLKIMFSYNNKELIINETVPNRFSPKSPDKAHLNLHINSLELGDSAVYFCASSQDTTDQPQHFGDGTRLSIL.

The V gene is TRBV6-5, the J gene TRBJ2-7; D gene unclear. There are 12 residues in the CDR3. V lost 0 bases and J lost 5, with 5 bases in between. Per the germline V gene, CDR1 is MNHEY and CDR2 is SVGAGI. This CDR3 reads CASSYSRHEQYF. The CDR3 DNA follows: TGTGCCAGCAGTTACTCGCGCCACGAGCAGTACTTC.

Here the CDR3 DNA reads TGTGCCAGCAGTTTGATTGGGTGGACAGGGGGCGTTACTAATGAAAAACTGTTTTTT. Translated, it gives CASSLIGWTGGVTNEKLFF. This sequence joins TRBV28 and TRBJ1-4; 11 bases line up with TRBD1. CDR1 and CDR2 (germline): MDHEN, SYDVKM. Trimming at V came to 3 bases and at J to 2 bases, leaving 11 bases not matched to a gene. This CDR3 has 19 amino acids.

This clonotype has at least ten counts. The V call is TRBV7-9, the J call TRBJ2-2, with TRBD1 matching over 11 bases. Trimming removed 5 bases from V and 7 bases from J; junction bases left unmatched: 3. The germline V gene has CDR1 SEHNR and CDR2 FQNEAQ (reference sequence). This CDR3 has 14 amino acids. In nucleotides, the CDR3 is TGTGCCAGCAGCCGGGACAGGGGGAACGGGGAGCTGTTTTTT. Translated: CASSRDRGNGELFF.

This chain uses TRBV11-2 with TRBJ1-4; TRBD1 aligns across 9 bases. CDR1 and CDR2 (germline): SGHAT, FQNNGV. The CDR3 length is 14 residues. The V gene end was trimmed by 0 bases and the J gene end by 9 bases; junction bases not matched to a gene: 2. CDR3 nucleotides: TGTGCCAGCAGCTTAGACGGGACAGGGAAAAAACTGTTTTTT. It specifies CASSLDGTGKKLFF.

This clonotype was counted only a few times. The chain joins TRBV2 to TRBJ2-1, with D tentatively TRBD2 (7 bases). CDR3 size: 14 residues. CDR1 is SNHLY and CDR2 is FYNNEI in the germline V gene. V shed 5 bases and J shed 7 bases, with 15 bases lying between them. CDR3 amino acids: CASSSWGGKNEQFF. CDR3 coding DNA: TGTGCCAGCAGTAGTTGGGGGGGCAAGAATGAGCAGTTCTTC.

This clonotype showed up many times. The rearrangement joins TRBV7-2 to TRBJ1-1, with no clear D. CDR1 is SGHTA and CDR2 is FQGNSA in the germline V gene. The CDR3 is 15 amino acids. The V and J ends lost 0 bases and 2 bases respectively, with 10 bases between them. Here the CDR3 DNA reads TGTGCCAGCAGCTTAGCGAGTCGGATAAACACTGAAGCTTTCTTT. This gives the protein CASSLASRINTEAFF.

This clonotype was detected only a few times. The chain carries TRBV30 and TRBJ1-1; D is unresolved. Germline lookup yields CDR1 GTSNPN and CDR2 SVGIG (reference sequence). The ends were cut back, 5 bases at V and 0 bases at J, with 10 bases in the middle. The CDR3 contains 13 residues. CDR3 loop: CAWRQAVNTEAFF. The CDR3 DNA is TGTGCCTGGCGTCAGGCAGTGAACACTGAAGCTTTCTTT.